A selection of T cell receptor beta chains follows, all from one sample in a study of beta chain features in type 1 diabetes. The method was immunoSEQ multiplex PCR; TCRdb's version includes in-frame clones alone and lacks a portion of them. The sample has 310,000 or so clones, around 10% seen once. The sample comprised naive CD4+ T cells from blood. All receptors come from a woman younger than 45 in good health. Both conserved end residues are part of each CDR3. Fields, in order: CDR3 DNA, CDR3 protein, D gene, J gene, V gene, CDR3 length, clone size. D genes are given only for firm matches. Size values are once, few and many counts, or a class for expanded clones, and some rows have none.

CDR3nt: TGTGCCAGCAGCTCCCAGGGTCTAGCGGAGGGAAGCTCCTACAATGAGCAGTTCTTC; CDR3aa: CASSSQGLAEGSSYNEQFF; d_gene: TRBD2; j_gene: TRBJ2-1; v_gene: TRBV7-9; len: 19; abundance: few
CDR3nt: TGTGCCAGCTCACCCCTCGGGACAGGGGCGAACCAAGAGACCCAGTACTTC; CDR3aa: CASSPLGTGANQETQYF; d_gene: TRBD1; j_gene: TRBJ2-5; v_gene: TRBV18; len: 17; abundance: .
CDR3nt: TGTGCCAGCAGTCCGACAGGCTCTAGCACAGATACGCAGTATTTT; CDR3aa: CASSPTGSSTDTQYF; d_gene: .; j_gene: TRBJ2-3; v_gene: TRBV2; len: 15; abundance: .
CDR3nt: TGTGCCAGCAGCTTAGAGGGACCGGGACAGGGCATCTCCGAGCAGTACTTC; CDR3aa: CASSLEGPGQGISEQYF; d_gene: TRBD1; j_gene: TRBJ2-7; v_gene: TRBV11-1; len: 17; abundance: .
CDR3nt: TGTGCCAGCAGTCCTAGCGGGAGAGTCAACAATGAGCAGTTCTTC; CDR3aa: CASSPSGRVNNEQFF; d_gene: TRBD2; j_gene: TRBJ2-1; v_gene: TRBV27; len: 15; abundance: few
CDR3nt: TGTGCCAGCAGTTACCTGGTAGGCTTGGGCCACGAGCAGTACTTC; CDR3aa: CASSYLVGLGHEQYF; d_gene: .; j_gene: TRBJ2-7; v_gene: TRBV6-6; len: 15; abundance: .
CDR3nt: TGTGCCAGCAGGTCGGGCACAGATACGCAGTATTTT; CDR3aa: CASRSGTDTQYF; d_gene: .; j_gene: TRBJ2-3; v_gene: TRBV28; len: 12; abundance: .
CDR3nt: TGTGCCAGCAGCTTGGAACAGGGTAGTACTGAAGCTTTCTTT; CDR3aa: CASSLEQGSTEAFF; d_gene: .; j_gene: TRBJ1-1; v_gene: TRBV5-4; len: 14; abundance: .
CDR3nt: TGTGCCAGCAGCTTAGTGGACATTGGGGAGCAGTTCTTC; CDR3aa: CASSLVDIGEQFF; d_gene: .; j_gene: TRBJ2-1; v_gene: TRBV7-9; len: 13; abundance: .
CDR3nt: TGTGCCAGCAGTTTTCGCCCAAGGAGGCGCACAGATACGCAGTATTTT; CDR3aa: CASSFRPRRRTDTQYF; d_gene: .; j_gene: TRBJ2-3; v_gene: TRBV28; len: 16; abundance: .
CDR3nt: TGTGCCAGCAGCTTAAGGCCGGGTCTAAACTACGAGCAGTACTTC; CDR3aa: CASSLRPGLNYEQYF; d_gene: .; j_gene: TRBJ2-7; v_gene: TRBV7-3; len: 15; abundance: .
CDR3nt: TGTGCCAGCTCACTCCCAGGGATGTGGGAGACCCAGTACTTC; CDR3aa: CASSLPGMWETQYF; d_gene: .; j_gene: TRBJ2-5; v_gene: TRBV18; len: 14; abundance: .
CDR3nt: TGTGCCAGCAGTTTGGGGCCTCGGACAGAGGAGCAGTTCTTC; CDR3aa: CASSLGPRTEEQFF; d_gene: .; j_gene: TRBJ2-1; v_gene: TRBV28; len: 14; abundance: .
CDR3nt: TGTGCCAGCTCACAGGGGGGACAGGGTCCGGGCGAGCAGTACTTC; CDR3aa: CASSQGGQGPGEQYF; d_gene: TRBD1; j_gene: TRBJ2-7; v_gene: TRBV18; len: 15; abundance: .
CDR3nt: TGTGCCAGCAAGCTAGCGGGAGGGTCTACCAAAAACATTCAGTACTTC; CDR3aa: CASKLAGGSTKNIQYF; d_gene: TRBD2; j_gene: TRBJ2-4; v_gene: TRBV19; len: 16; abundance: .
CDR3nt: TGTGCCAGCAGCTTGTGGGCGGGAGGTTGGTACAATGAGCAGTTCTTC; CDR3aa: CASSLWAGGWYNEQFF; d_gene: TRBD2; j_gene: TRBJ2-1; v_gene: TRBV5-4; len: 16; abundance: few
CDR3nt: TGTGCCAGCAGTTCCTCGACAGCTACTAATCAGCCCCAGCATTTT; CDR3aa: CASSSSTATNQPQHF; d_gene: .; j_gene: TRBJ1-5; v_gene: TRBV27; len: 15; abundance: few
CDR3nt: TGCGCCAGCAGCCTGACTAGCGTCGGCACCGGGGAGCTGTTTTTT; CDR3aa: CASSLTSVGTGELFF; d_gene: TRBD2; j_gene: TRBJ2-2; v_gene: TRBV4-1; len: 15; abundance: .
CDR3nt: TGTGCCGGTGCGACAGGGGCGAGTGAAAAACTGTTTTTT; CDR3aa: CAGATGASEKLFF; d_gene: TRBD1; j_gene: TRBJ1-4; v_gene: TRBV30; len: 13; abundance: few
CDR3nt: TGCAGCGTTGAGACAGGGGGCGGGTACGAGCAGTACTTC; CDR3aa: CSVETGGGYEQYF; d_gene: TRBD1; j_gene: TRBJ2-7; v_gene: TRBV29-1; len: 13; abundance: .
CDR3nt: TGTGCCAGCAGCCCGCGACTATTCTCGGGCGGGGAGCTGTTTTTT; CDR3aa: CASSPRLFSGGELFF; d_gene: .; j_gene: TRBJ2-2; v_gene: TRBV11-2; len: 15; abundance: .
CDR3nt: TGTGCCAGCAGCTCCCCCCTTGGGACTAGCGGGAGGGCTCGGAAGTTCTTC; CDR3aa: CASSSPLGTSGRARKFF; d_gene: TRBD2; j_gene: TRBJ2-1; v_gene: TRBV7-9; len: 17; abundance: few
CDR3nt: TGTGCCAGACAGCGGGTCCCCGAGTTTGATACGCAGTATTTT; CDR3aa: CARQRVPEFDTQYF; d_gene: .; j_gene: TRBJ2-3; v_gene: TRBV21-1; len: 14; abundance: .
CDR3nt: TGTGCCAGCAGCCCCGGGGAGTACTGGGCCGGGGAGCTGTTTTTT; CDR3aa: CASSPGEYWAGELFF; d_gene: .; j_gene: TRBJ2-2; v_gene: TRBV7-9; len: 15; abundance: .
CDR3nt: TGTGCCAGCAGCAATGTGGGCGGGGAGCAGTATTTT; CDR3aa: CASSNVGGEQYF; d_gene: .; j_gene: TRBJ2-3; v_gene: TRBV7-3; len: 12; abundance: .
CDR3nt: TGTGCCAGCAGCCAAGACCGGAGGGGGCGGGATGGCTACACCTTC; CDR3aa: CASSQDRRGRDGYTF; d_gene: TRBD1; j_gene: TRBJ1-2; v_gene: TRBV4-2; len: 15; abundance: few
CDR3nt: TGCAGCGCGGGGCGGGAGAGGAATGAGCAGTTCTTC; CDR3aa: CSAGRERNEQFF; d_gene: TRBD2; j_gene: TRBJ2-1; v_gene: TRBV29-1; len: 12; abundance: .
CDR3nt: TGTGCCTGGAGTCCCAGAGGCGGCAGGAGGAGTAGTGGTGGCTACACCTTC; CDR3aa: CAWSPRGGRRSSGGYTF; d_gene: .; j_gene: TRBJ1-2; v_gene: TRBV30; len: 17; abundance: few
CDR3nt: TGCGCCAGCAGCCCGGTGGGACTAGCTTCCTACGAGCAGTACTTC; CDR3aa: CASSPVGLASYEQYF; d_gene: TRBD2; j_gene: TRBJ2-7; v_gene: TRBV5-1; len: 15; abundance: .